Here is one T cell receptor beta chain with its context. The sample originates from a study of blood T cell repertoires in COVID-19. V was trimmed by 5 bases and J by 7 bases, leaving 8 bases between them. This CDR3 region has 12 residues. Clones were sequenced by immunoSEQ multiplex PCR, and TCRdb holds only the in-frame ones, with some missing. The sample gives around 100,000 clones, 70% to 90% of which show up once; 2.1% is in the top ten. Source material: peripheral blood. V gene TRBV12-3 or TRBV12-4 combines with J gene TRBJ2-2; D might be TRBD2 (5 bases). This clonotype originated in a human donor in a cohort sampled during active COVID-19. The chain's CDR3 is CASSRGIGELFF. CDR3 sequence (DNA): TGTGCCAGCAGTCGGGGAATCGGGGAGCTGTTTTTT.